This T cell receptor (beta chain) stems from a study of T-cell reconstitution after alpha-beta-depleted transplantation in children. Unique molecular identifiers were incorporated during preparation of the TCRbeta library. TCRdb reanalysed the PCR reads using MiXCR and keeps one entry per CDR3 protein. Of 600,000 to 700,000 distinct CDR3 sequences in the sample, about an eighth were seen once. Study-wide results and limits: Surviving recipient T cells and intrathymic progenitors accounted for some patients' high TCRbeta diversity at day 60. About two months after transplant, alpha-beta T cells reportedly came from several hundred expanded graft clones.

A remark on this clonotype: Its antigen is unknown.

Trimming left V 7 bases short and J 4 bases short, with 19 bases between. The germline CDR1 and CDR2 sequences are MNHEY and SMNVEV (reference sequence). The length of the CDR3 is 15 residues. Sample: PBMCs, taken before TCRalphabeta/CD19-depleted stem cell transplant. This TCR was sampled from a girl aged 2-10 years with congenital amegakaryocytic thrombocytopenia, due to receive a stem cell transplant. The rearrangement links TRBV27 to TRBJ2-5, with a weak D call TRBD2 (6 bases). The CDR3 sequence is CASKAQEGFGETQYF. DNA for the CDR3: TGTGCCAGCAAGGCCCAGGAGGGATTCGGAGAGACCCAGTACTTC.